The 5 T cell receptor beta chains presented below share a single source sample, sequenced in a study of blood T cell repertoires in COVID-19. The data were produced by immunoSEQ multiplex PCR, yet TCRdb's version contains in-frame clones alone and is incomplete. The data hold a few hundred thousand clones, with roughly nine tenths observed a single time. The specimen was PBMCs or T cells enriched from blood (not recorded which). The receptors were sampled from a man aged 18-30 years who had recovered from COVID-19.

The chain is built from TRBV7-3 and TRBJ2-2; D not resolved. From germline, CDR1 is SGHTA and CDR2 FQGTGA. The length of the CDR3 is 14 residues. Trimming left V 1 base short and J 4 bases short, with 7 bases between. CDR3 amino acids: CASSLSFGTGELFF. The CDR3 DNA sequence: TGTGCCAGCAGCTTAAGCTTCGGCACCGGGGAGCTGTTTTTT.

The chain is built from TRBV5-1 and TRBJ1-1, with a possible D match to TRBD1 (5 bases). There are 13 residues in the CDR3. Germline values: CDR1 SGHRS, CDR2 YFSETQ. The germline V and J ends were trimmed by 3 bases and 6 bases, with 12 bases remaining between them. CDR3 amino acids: CASSSRVKAEAFF. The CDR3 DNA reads TGCGCCAGCAGCTCCAGGGTCAAGGCTGAAGCTTTCTTT.

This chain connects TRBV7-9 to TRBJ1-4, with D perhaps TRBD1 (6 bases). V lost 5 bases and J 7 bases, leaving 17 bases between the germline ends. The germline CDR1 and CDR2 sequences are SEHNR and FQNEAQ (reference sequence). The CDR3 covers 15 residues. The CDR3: CASSQRETGSEKLFF. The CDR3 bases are TGTGCCAGCAGCCAAAGGGAGACAGGATCTGAAAAACTGTTTTTT.

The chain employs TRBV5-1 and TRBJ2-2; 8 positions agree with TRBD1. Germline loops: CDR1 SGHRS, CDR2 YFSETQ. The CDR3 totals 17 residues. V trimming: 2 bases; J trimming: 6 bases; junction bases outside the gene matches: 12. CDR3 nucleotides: TGCGCCAGCAGCTTCTCCCGGACAGGGAAAGCGGCCGGGGAGCTGTTTTTT. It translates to CASSFSRTGKAAGELFF.

This chain's CDR3 is CASSQAILAGGPADTQYF. The CDR3 DNA reads as TGTGCCAGCAGCCAAGCTATACTAGCGGGGGGGCCAGCAGATACGCAGTATTTT. The rearrangement uses TRBV3-1 (or the pseudogene TRBV3-2) and TRBJ2-3; 13 bases match TRBD2. This CDR3 has 18 amino acids. Germline values: CDR1 LGHDT, CDR2 YNNKEL (reference sequence). V lost 1 base, J lost 4 bases, and 8 bases stayed unmatched.